What follows is one T cell receptor beta chain and its context. This specimen belongs to a study of cytomegalovirus exposure and HLA in healthy donors. As for the study in general: The early release's HLA-typed donors yielded tens of millions of unique TCRs.

The CDR3 covers 13 residues. Trimming took 10 bases from V and 8 from J, leaving 17 bases between them. The germline V gene encodes CDR1 MDHEN and CDR2 SYDVKM. Though probably carrying unrecorded immune exposures, donors were nominally healthy at sampling. A multiplex PCR was run with 60 Vbeta primers and 13 Jbeta primers. The protocol was immunoSEQ multiplex PCR, while the TCRdb copy is restricted to in-frame clones and leaves out a portion. Of some 110,000 clones listed, approximately 76% are singletons. The V and J genes are TRBV28 and TRBJ1-4, with D maybe TRBD1 (5 bases). Sequencing input: PBMCs. The clonotype comes from a man between 45 and 60 years old in good health and CMV-seropositive. CDR3 protein: CATQRGGSEKLFF. As DNA, the CDR3 is TGTGCCACCCAAAGGGGCGGTAGCGAAAAACTGTTTTTT.